The 23 T cell receptor beta chains reported below all come from one sample, sequenced in a study of cytomegalovirus exposure and HLA in healthy donors. Assay: immunoSEQ multiplex PCR; the TCRdb copy retains only in-frame clones and omits some. In the table there are roughly 110,000 clones, around 89% of which are singletons. The sample comprised PBMCs. These receptors were taken from a young woman in good health and CMV-seropositive.

V gene TRBV6-5 combines with J gene TRBJ2-7; 7 bases map to TRBD1. Germline CDR1 MNHEY, CDR2 SVGAGI. CDR3 length: 14 residues. Trimming at V came to 6 bases and at J to 3 bases, leaving 8 bases not matched to a gene. The CDR3 loop reads CASRDQGQLYEQYF. CDR3 in DNA: TGTGCCAGCAGAGACCAGGGACAGCTCTACGAGCAGTACTTC.

The chain carries TRBV2 and TRBJ2-7, with a weak D call TRBD1 (6 bases). The CDR3 has 17 amino acids. Germline V gene sequence: CDR1 SNHLY, CDR2 FYNNEI. Trimming took 4 bases from V and 2 from J, leaving 21 bases between them. For the CDR3, the DNA is TGTGCCAGCAGTGTGTCCCTCGGACAGCAATATCCCTACGAGCAGTACTTC. It yields the protein CASSVSLGQQYPYEQYF.

Comments on this clone: Mismatch with germline at one junction end may stem from a read error. The chain employs TRBV2 and TRBJ1-2; D is undetermined. Germline V lookup: CDR1 SNHLY, CDR2 FYNNEI. The CDR3 totals 12 residues. CDR3 residues: CASKLVAGPFSF. The CDR3 DNA sequence: TGTGCCAGCAAACTTGTGGCAGGTCCTTTTTCTTTC.

This rearrangement joins TRBV19 to TRBJ1-5; D gene unclear. Trimming cost V 7 bases and J 4 bases, with 20 bases left between them. The CDR3 spans 16 residues. Germline CDR1 LNHDA, CDR2 SQIVND (reference sequence). CDR3 DNA sequence: TGTGCCAGTACCCCCGATCCGGGTACCGGTAATCAGCCCCAGCATTTT. Its protein product is CASTPDPGTGNQPQHF.

CDR3 region: CAISGWQGGSPLHF. CDR3 nucleotides: TGTGCCATCAGTGGCTGGCAGGGAGGTTCACCCCTCCACTTT. The chain employs TRBV10-3 and TRBJ1-6, with D perhaps matching TRBD1 (5 bases). The V end was cut by 4 bases, the J end by 9 bases, with 13 bases between. This CDR3 is 14 amino acids long. The germline V gene encodes CDR1 ENHRY and CDR2 SYGVKD.

The J gene is TRBJ1-1, the V gene TRBV2; tentative D call: TRBD1 (5 bases). Germline V gives CDR1 SNHLY, CDR2 FYNNEI. The CDR3 has 13 residues. Trimming left V 8 bases short and J 3 bases short, with 13 bases between. The CDR3 loop is CASGLGGHTEAFF. CDR3 nucleotides: TGTGCCAGCGGTCTGGGGGGACACACTGAAGCTTTCTTT.

The chain combines TRBV4-2 with TRBJ2-2; 8 positions agree with TRBD1. The J segment lost 1 base and the V segment lost 2 bases, leaving 6 bases of the junction unmatched. Germline V CDR1 and CDR2: LGHNA, YNFKEQ. The length of the CDR3 is 17 residues. The CDR3 loop is CASSQKGGTGNTGELFF. CDR3 in DNA: TGTGCCAGCAGCCAAAAAGGCGGGACAGGGAACACCGGGGAGCTGTTTTTT.

The chain carries TRBV15 and TRBJ2-3, with D perhaps matching TRBD2 (6 bases). The CDR3 is 14 amino acids. Germline assignment: CDR1 LNHNV and CDR2 YYDKDF (reference sequence). The V and J ends lost 8 bases and 3 bases respectively, with 15 bases between them. CDR3 coding DNA: TGTGCCACCCGTGGGGGGAAGAAGACAGATACGCAGTATTTT. It encodes CATRGGKKTDTQYF.

The chain has TRBV2 and TRBJ1-2; TRBD1 matches at 7 bases. The CDR3 totals 15 residues. CDR1 is SNHLY, CDR2 FYNNEI, per germline. Trimming took 7 bases from V and 1 from J; bases not matched to a gene: 9. CDR3 DNA sequence: TGTGCCAGCACCCAGACCCGGGACAGTAACTATGGCTACACCTTC. Translating gives CASTQTRDSNYGYTF.

V and J are TRBV6-1 and TRBJ2-1, with 11 bases fitting TRBD1. V trimming: 1 base; J trimming: 4 bases; junction bases outside the gene matches: 3. Germline lookup yields CDR1 MNHNS and CDR2 SASEGT. This CDR3 has 16 residues. CDR3 in amino acids: CASSEVWDRGYNEQFF. In nucleotides, the CDR3 is TGTGCCAGCAGTGAAGTTTGGGACAGGGGGTACAATGAGCAGTTCTTC.

The chain employs TRBV27 and TRBJ2-6, with TRBD1 matching 7 bases. J lost 4 bases, V lost 5 bases, and 14 bases had no gene match. Per the germline V gene, CDR1 is MNHEY and CDR2 is SMNVEV (reference sequence). This CDR3 contains 18 residues. Written as DNA, the CDR3 is TGTGCCAGCAGTCTTAAGGGTGTTACAGGGGCCGGGGCCAACGTCCTGACTTTC. The encoded protein is CASSLKGVTGAGANVLTF.

The J gene is TRBJ1-6, the V gene TRBV19; TRBD1 might be the D (5 bases). V lost 3 bases and J lost 6, with 9 bases in between. Germline CDR1 is LNHDA and CDR2 is SQIVND (reference sequence). The CDR3 is 14 residues long. The CDR3 is CASSIPGINSPLHF. The CDR3 nucleotides read TGTGCCAGTAGTATCCCAGGGATTAATTCACCCCTCCACTTT.

The gene calls are TRBV10-3 and TRBJ2-1, with 9 positions matching TRBD2. This CDR3 is built from 14 residues. The germline gives CDR1 ENHRY, CDR2 SYGVKD. V was clipped by 3 bases and J by 8 bases; unmatched bases: 5. The CDR3 bases are TGTGCCATCAGTGACGGCGGGGGGGTGGATGAGCAGTTCTTC. Protein: CAISDGGGVDEQFF.

The V gene is TRBV27, the J gene TRBJ1-1; TRBD1 might be the D (5 bases). CDR3 size: 15 residues. Looked up from germline, CDR1 is MNHEY and CDR2 is SMNVEV (reference sequence). With 8 bases removed from V and 1 base from J, the gap between germline ends came to 17 bases. In DNA form, the CDR3 reads TGTGCCAGCTGTGCCGGGTGGGGCCCGAACACTGAAGCTTTCTTT. Its translation: CASCAGWGPNTEAFF.

V is TRBV11-3 and J is TRBJ2-1; 10 bases align to TRBD2. Per the germline V gene, CDR1 is SGHNT and CDR2 is YENEEA. Trimming cost V 6 bases and J 5 bases; bases outside gene matches: 7. CDR3 length: 15 residues. CDR3 protein: CASRRAGGPDNEQFF. The DNA for the CDR3 is TGTGCCAGCAGACGAGCGGGGGGGCCAGACAATGAGCAGTTCTTC.

This rearrangement joins TRBV7-9 to TRBJ2-1; perhaps TRBD2 as D (6 bases). This CDR3 is built from 15 residues. Trimming pared 7 bases from V and 10 bases from J, leaving 23 bases between. CDR1 and CDR2 (germline): SEHNR, FQNEAQ (reference sequence). CDR3 amino acids: CASNLGGRAEGEQFF. As DNA, the CDR3 is TGTGCCAGCAACCTTGGAGGGCGGGCCGAGGGGGAGCAGTTCTTC.

This chain joins TRBV7-9 and TRBJ1-4; a possible D gene is TRBD1 (6 bases). V dropped 1 base and J dropped 1 base, with 10 bases sitting between them. The length of the CDR3 is 16 residues. The germline V gene has CDR1 SEHNR and CDR2 FQNEAQ (reference sequence). Here the CDR3 DNA reads TGTGCCAGCAGCTTAGATGGGGGCCTAACTAATGAAAAACTGTTTTTT. Amino acid sequence: CASSLDGGLTNEKLFF.

The chain joins TRBV7-2 to TRBJ2-5; 8 bases are a match to TRBD1. The V and J ends lost 2 bases and 5 bases, in that order; junction bases with no gene match: 4. The CDR3 contains 14 residues. Germline V gives CDR1 SGHTA, CDR2 FQGNSA. The CDR3 region has the DNA TGTGCCAGCAGCTTACTAGGACAGGGCGAGACCCAGTACTTC. Translating gives CASSLLGQGETQYF.

The chain joins TRBV28 to TRBJ2-7; 8 bases are a match to TRBD1. The germline gives CDR1 MDHEN, CDR2 SYDVKM. The CDR3 consists of 15 residues. The J segment lost 4 bases and the V segment lost 7 bases, leaving 12 bases of the junction unmatched. The CDR3 nucleotides read TGTGCCAGCAAGACCTTGGAGACAGGGGATTACGAGCAGTACTTC. Protein: CASKTLETGDYEQYF.

Regarding this clone: Other DNA sequences of this sample code for an identical CDR3. The V gene is TRBV28, the J gene TRBJ1-5; TRBD1 matches at 9 bases. Germline CDR1 reads MDHEN; CDR2 reads SYDVKM. The trim removed 2 bases at V and 7 bases at J, leaving 6 bases unmatched. There are 15 residues in the CDR3. In DNA, the CDR3 is TGTGCCAGCAGTTTAGGACAGGGGTTCAGGCAGCCCCAGCATTTT. Translation gives CASSLGQGFRQPQHF.

The chain employs TRBV11-2 and TRBJ2-7, with D possibly being TRBD1 (6 bases). Germline CDR1 SGHAT, CDR2 FQNNGV. This CDR3 contains 17 residues. Trimming removed 2 bases from V and 3 bases from J, with 20 bases in between. This CDR3 reads CASSLPGTKRGDYEQYF. CDR3 in DNA: TGTGCCAGCAGCTTACCCGGGACAAAAAGAGGGGACTACGAGCAGTACTTC.

CDR3 residues: CASSLFRDNYGYTF. The CDR3 region has the DNA TGTGCCAGCAGTTTATTCAGGGATAACTATGGCTACACCTTC. This chain connects TRBV27 to TRBJ1-2; D possibly corresponds to TRBD1 (5 bases). This CDR3 spans 14 amino acids. Trimming shortened V by 1 base and J by 1 base, and 7 bases separated the two germline ends. Germline V gives CDR1 MNHEY, CDR2 SMNVEV (reference sequence).

The rearrangement uses TRBV4-1 and TRBJ1-5; perhaps TRBD1 as D (6 bases). Trimming removed 1 base from V and 2 bases from J, with 9 bases in between. The CDR3 sequence is 15 residues long. CDR1 and CDR2 from the germline V gene are MGHRA and YSYEKL. The CDR3 DNA reads as TGCGCCAGCAGCCAAGGGTACAGGGGCAATCAGCCCCAGCATTTT. This translates into CASSQGYRGNQPQHF.